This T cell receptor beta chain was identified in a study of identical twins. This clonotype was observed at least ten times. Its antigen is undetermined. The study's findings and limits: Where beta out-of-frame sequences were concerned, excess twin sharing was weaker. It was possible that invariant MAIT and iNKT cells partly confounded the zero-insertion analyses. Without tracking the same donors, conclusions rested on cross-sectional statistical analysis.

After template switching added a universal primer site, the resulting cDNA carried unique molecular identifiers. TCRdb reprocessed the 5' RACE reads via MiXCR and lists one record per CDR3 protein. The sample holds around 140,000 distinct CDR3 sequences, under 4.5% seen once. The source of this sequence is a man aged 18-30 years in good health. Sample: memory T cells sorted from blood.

CDR3 loop: CASSPQPSYEQYF. CDR3 nucleotides: TGTGCCAGCTCACCACAACCCTCCTACGAGCAGTACTTC. The chain uses TRBV18 and TRBJ2-7; D gene ambiguous. Germline CDR1 reads KGHSH; CDR2 reads LQKENI. V lost 1 base and J lost 0, with 4 bases in between. CDR3 size: 13 residues.